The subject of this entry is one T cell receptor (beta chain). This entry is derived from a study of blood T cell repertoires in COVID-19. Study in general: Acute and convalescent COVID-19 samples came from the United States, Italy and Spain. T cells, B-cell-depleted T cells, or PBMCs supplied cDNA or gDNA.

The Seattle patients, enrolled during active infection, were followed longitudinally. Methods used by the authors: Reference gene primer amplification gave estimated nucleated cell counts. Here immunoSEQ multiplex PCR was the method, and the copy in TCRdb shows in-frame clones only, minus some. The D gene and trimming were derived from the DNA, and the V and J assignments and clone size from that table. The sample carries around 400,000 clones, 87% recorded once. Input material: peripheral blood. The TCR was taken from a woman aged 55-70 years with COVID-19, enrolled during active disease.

CDR3 sequence (DNA): TGTGCAAGTCGCTCCGGGGCGGGGGCTGGAAACGAGCAGTACTTC. Residues: CASRSGAGAGNEQYF. This sequence joins TRBV12-2 and TRBJ2-7; TRBD2 was called by the table and not checked on the DNA. TRBV12-2 is classified as a pseudogene. This CDR3 comprises 15 residues.